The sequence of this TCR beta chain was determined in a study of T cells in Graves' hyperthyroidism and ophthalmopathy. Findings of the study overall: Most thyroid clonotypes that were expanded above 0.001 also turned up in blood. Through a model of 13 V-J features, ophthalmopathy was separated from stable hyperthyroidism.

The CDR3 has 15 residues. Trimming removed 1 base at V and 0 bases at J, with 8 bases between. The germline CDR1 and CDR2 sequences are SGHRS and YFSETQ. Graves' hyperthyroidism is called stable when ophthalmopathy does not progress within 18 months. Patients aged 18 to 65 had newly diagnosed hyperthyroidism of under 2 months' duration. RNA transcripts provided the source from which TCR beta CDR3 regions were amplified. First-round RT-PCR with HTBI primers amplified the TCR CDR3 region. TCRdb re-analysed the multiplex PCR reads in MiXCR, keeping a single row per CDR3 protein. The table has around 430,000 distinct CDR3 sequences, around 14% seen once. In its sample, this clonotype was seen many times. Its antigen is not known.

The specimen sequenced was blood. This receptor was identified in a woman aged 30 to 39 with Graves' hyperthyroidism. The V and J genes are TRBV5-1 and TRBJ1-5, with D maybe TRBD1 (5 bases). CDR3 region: CASSLQGFSNQPQHF. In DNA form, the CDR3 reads TGCGCCAGCAGCTTGCAGGGATTTAGCAATCAGCCCCAGCATTTT.